This TCR beta chain was sequenced during a study of blood T cell repertoires in COVID-19. Study background: The cDNA or gDNA used as material had been derived from T cells, B-cell-depleted T cells, or PBMCs.

Enrollees, roughly 18 to 89 years old, lived in approximately 25 US areas. The CDR3 runs 15 residues. Germline CDR1 is SEHNR and CDR2 is FQNEAQ (reference sequence). The V end was cut by 1 base, the J end by 0 bases, with 9 bases between. Method: immunoSEQ multiplex PCR; TCRdb's copy keeps in-frame clones and lacks some. The sample has about 180,000 clones, around 80% seen once. This rearrangement joins TRBV7-9 to TRBJ1-2, with a tentative D call TRBD1 (6 bases). The specimen sequenced was PBMCs or T cells enriched from blood (not recorded which). The origin of this receptor is a man in his sixties who had been exposed to COVID-19. The CDR3 nucleotides read TGTGCCAGCAGCTTAGACTCAGGGGCTAACTATGGCTACACCTTC. This translates into CASSLDSGANYGYTF.